What follows are 16 T cell receptor beta chains derived from one specimen sequenced in a study of cytomegalovirus exposure and HLA in healthy donors. The PCR had 60 Vbeta and 13 Jbeta primers. Profiling relied on immunoSEQ multiplex PCR, and the TCRdb table lists in-frame clones only, not all of them. The top ten hold roughly 3.8% of the sample, which has about 150,000 clones, 77% seen once. Sequenced input: PBMCs. These receptors came from a male donor in good health and CMV-seronegative.

The gene calls are TRBV18 and TRBJ2-5, with 8 bases aligning to TRBD2. CDR3 length: 16 amino acids. CDR1 is KGHSH and CDR2 is LQKENI in the germline V gene. Trimming cost V 3 bases and J 4 bases; bases outside gene matches: 10. The CDR3 DNA reads TGTGCCAGCTCACCGGGTTCCGGGGGGGCGAGAGAGACCCAGTACTTC. The encoded protein is CASSPGSGGARETQYF.

This clone occurred a few times. This chain connects TRBV6-5 to TRBJ1-2; D might be TRBD1 (5 bases). Germline V lookup: CDR1 MNHEY, CDR2 SVGAGI. V was clipped by 4 bases and J by 7 bases, with 10 bases between them. The CDR3 is 12 amino acids. For the CDR3, the DNA is TGTGCCAGCAGTTCGCGGGGGTCTGGCTACACCTTC. It specifies CASSSRGSGYTF.

Of note for this clone: Other DNA sequences from this sample encode an identical CDR3 as well. V usage is TRBV29-1 and J usage is TRBJ2-5; 8 bases agree with TRBD2. The CDR3 is 14 residues long. V lost 5 bases to trimming and J lost 1 base; unmatched junction nucleotides: 6. The germline CDR1 and CDR2 sequences are SQVTM and ANQGSEA. CDR3 sequence: CSVRTSTFQETQYF. CDR3 nucleotide sequence: TGCAGCGTTCGGACTAGCACGTTCCAAGAGACCCAGTACTTC.

The V and J genes are TRBV18 and TRBJ2-7, with D perhaps TRBD1 (6 bases). Trimming left V 3 bases short and J 2 bases short, with 8 bases between. CDR1 is KGHSH and CDR2 is LQKENI in the germline V gene. CDR3 length: 13 amino acids. CDR3 protein: CASSPQGTYEQYF. For the CDR3, the DNA is TGTGCCAGCTCACCCCAGGGGACCTACGAGCAGTACTTC.

The chain carries TRBV4-3 and TRBJ2-3; weak D call: TRBD2 (6 bases). Germline values: CDR1 LGHNA, CDR2 YSLEER. Deletions cut 4 bases from V and 4 bases from J, with 12 bases between. There are 14 residues in the CDR3. The CDR3 sequence is CASSPYWDSDTQYF. CDR3 nucleotide sequence: TGCGCCAGCAGCCCCTACTGGGACTCAGATACGCAGTATTTT.

This clone occurred a few times. This chain links TRBV5-6 with TRBJ2-7; 9 bases agree with TRBD1. V lost 4 bases and J lost 5; bases outside the gene matches: 4. The CDR3 loop spans 13 amino acids. Germline V gene data show CDR1 as SGHDT and CDR2 as YYEEEE. The CDR3 DNA follows: TGTGCCAGCAGCCCGGACAGGGGTGACGAGCAGTACTTC. Translating it yields CASSPDRGDEQYF.

This rearrangement joins TRBV27 to TRBJ2-1, with TRBD2 matching 14 bases. This CDR3 is 16 amino acids long. Germline V gene data show CDR1 as MNHEY and CDR2 as SMNVEV (reference sequence). J lost 9 bases, V lost 5 bases, and 9 bases had no gene match. The CDR3 coding sequence is TGTGCCAGCAGTCGACTAGCGGGAGGGCCTGAGGTTGAGCAGTTCTTC. As protein: CASSRLAGGPEVEQFF.

The chain carries TRBV4-1 and TRBJ2-1; 7 bases line up with TRBD2. Trimming took 2 bases from V and 2 from J; bases not matched to a gene: 12. This CDR3 spans 18 amino acids. Germline V CDR1 and CDR2: MGHRA, YSYEKL. CDR3 protein: CASSQRASGAGAYNEQFF. The CDR3 region has the DNA TGCGCCAGCAGCCAAAGGGCTAGCGGTGCTGGGGCCTACAATGAGCAGTTCTTC.

The chain employs TRBV6-6 and TRBJ2-3, with D possibly TRBD2 on 6 matching bases. V lost 10 bases and J 6 bases, leaving 17 bases between the germline ends. Germline assignment: CDR1 MNHNY and CDR2 SVGAGI (reference sequence). The CDR3 is 13 residues long. The CDR3 here is CATGGVLLDTQYF. Here the CDR3 DNA reads TGTGCCACCGGCGGGGTGCTCCTTGATACGCAGTATTTT.

The rearrangement uses TRBV15 and TRBJ2-7; D is perhaps TRBD1 (5 bases). There are 15 residues in the CDR3. Germline CDR1 LNHNV, CDR2 YYDKDF (reference sequence). V lost 2 bases to trimming and J lost 0 bases, with 11 bases between them. CDR3 bases: TGTGCCACCAGCAGACAGGGCGTGAGCTCCTACGAGCAGTACTTC. It codes for CATSRQGVSSYEQYF.

This chain uses TRBV2 with TRBJ2-3, with 7 bases matching TRBD2. Losses at the gene ends were 3 bases for V and 0 bases for J; bases not matched to a gene: 6. This CDR3 has 16 residues. The V gene's germline CDR1 is SNHLY and CDR2 FYNNEI. In DNA, the CDR3 is TGTGCCAGCAGTGATGCCGTTAGCGGGAGCACAGATACGCAGTATTTT. It encodes CASSDAVSGSTDTQYF.

The chain couples TRBV7-2 to TRBJ1-1; D unclear. The CDR3 runs 14 residues. CDR1 is SGHTA, CDR2 FQGNSA, per germline. V lost 5 bases, J lost 4 bases, and 14 bases lay in between. The CDR3 loop is CASSRREGGTEAFF. The CDR3 DNA reads as TGTGCCAGCAGCCGGAGGGAAGGAGGCACTGAAGCTTTCTTT. The whole variable domain, filled in from reference TRBV7-2 and TRBJ1-1, reads GAGVSQSPSNKVTEKGKDVELRCDPISGHTALYWYRQSLGQGLEFLIYFQGNSAPDKSGLPSDRFSAERTGGSVSTLTIQRTQQEDSAVYLCASSRREGGTEAFFGQGTRLTVV.

This clone has more than one count but fewer than ten. The V call is TRBV19, the J call TRBJ2-7, with TRBD1 identical over 9 bases. V lost 6 bases, J lost 6 bases, and 6 bases stayed unmatched. This CDR3 contains 13 residues. Germline V gives CDR1 LNHDA, CDR2 SQIVND (reference sequence). The CDR3 coding sequence is TGTGCCAGTAGAGGGACAGGGCGAAGCGAGCAGTACTTC. This codes for CASRGTGRSEQYF.

The chain carries TRBV7-2 and TRBJ1-2; 8 nucleotides match TRBD1. V shed 1 base and J 2 bases; nucleotides not matched to a gene: 6. Germline V gives CDR1 SGHTA, CDR2 FQGNSA. The CDR3 covers 16 residues. CDR3 in DNA: TGTGCCAGCAGCTTAGGAGGACAGGGCCAAAACTATGGCTACACCTTC. Translation gives CASSLGGQGQNYGYTF.

This chain joins TRBV27 and TRBJ2-3; D possibly corresponds to TRBD2 (6 bases). Trimming stripped 3 bases from V and 9 bases from J, with 25 bases between. The germline V gene has CDR1 MNHEY and CDR2 SMNVEV (reference sequence). The CDR3 loop spans 17 amino acids. The CDR3 reads CASSLAPTWEEAGTQYF. The CDR3 region has the DNA TGTGCCAGCAGTTTGGCTCCCACATGGGAGGAAGCAGGGACGCAGTATTTT.

Comments on this clone: A read error may account for a junction end that differs from germline. The V gene is TRBV6-1, the J gene TRBJ1-5, with 9 bases aligning to TRBD1. This CDR3 contains 13 residues. Germline lookup yields CDR1 MNHNS and CDR2 SASEGT. The CDR3 DNA is TGTGCCAGCAGTGAGACAGGGGGGATTCCGTCCAATTTT. Amino acids: CASSETGGIPSNF.